This is a list of T cell receptor beta chains from one sample in a study of blood T cell repertoires in COVID-19. Sequenced by immunoSEQ multiplex PCR; TCRdb stores in-frame clones only, minus some. Seen here are about 340,000 clones, around 83% observed once, and the top ten hold 2.5% to 3%. Source material: peripheral blood. Receptor source: a man aged 25 to 40 with active or convalescent COVID-19. The CDR3 runs from the conserved cysteine through the conserved F or W. D genes are given only for firm matches. Clone size, where shown, is once, few, many, or a class for clones that have expanded.

clone_size	d_call	v_call	j_call	cdr3_nt	cdr3_aa
.	TRBD1	TRBV7-2	TRBJ2-7	TGTGCCAGCAGCTCAAGACAGGGTGATTACGAGCAGTACTTC	CASSSRQGDYEQYF
.	.	TRBV6-2/TRBV6-3	TRBJ2-4	TGTGCCAGCAGTTACTCTCGGCCACAGGGAACCTACATTCAGTACTTC	CASSYSRPQGTYIQYF
.	TRBD2	TRBV28	TRBJ2-3	TGTGCCAGCAGTGACCTCGGACTAGCGGGTTTCACAGATACGCAGTATTTT	CASSDLGLAGFTDTQYF
.	.	TRBV3-1/TRBV3-2	TRBJ2-7	TGTGCCAGCAGCCAAGATTACACCTACGAGCAGTACTTC	CASSQDYTYEQYF
.	TRBD1	TRBV2	TRBJ2-7	TGTGCCAGCAACATGGACAGGGGAGGCGAGCAGTACTTC	CASNMDRGGEQYF
once	TRBD1	TRBV13	TRBJ2-7	TGTGCCAGCAGCGGAGGACAGGGTAACCACGAGCAGTACTTC	CASSGGQGNHEQYF
.	TRBD1	TRBV4-3	TRBJ2-1	TGCGCCAGCAGCCAAGAAGACAGGGAATACAATGAGCAGTTCTTC	CASSQEDREYNEQFF
.	.	TRBV4-2	TRBJ2-2	TGTGCCAGCAGCCAAATCTTGGGGGGATGGCCCCGGACGCGGGACACCGGGGAGCTGTTTTTT	CASSQILGGWPRTRDTGELFF
.	.	TRBV2	TRBJ2-3	TGTGCCAGCAGTCGTTTAGCTATAGATACGCAGTATTTT	CASSRLAIDTQYF
once	TRBD2	TRBV3-1/TRBV3-2	TRBJ2-1	TGTGCCAGCAGCCCGTGGACTAGCGGGAGTGGGAATGAGCAGTTCTTC	CASSPWTSGSGNEQFF
once	TRBD2	TRBV5-6	TRBJ2-7	TGTGCCAGCAGCTCCCTCGGGGGGTTAGGGGAGTCGGACGAGCAGTACTTC	CASSSLGGLGESDEQYF
.	.	TRBV2	TRBJ2-7	TGTGCCAGCAGTGGGGGGGGGCTTTACTACGAGCAGTACTTC	CASSGGGLYYEQYF